The entry that follows covers one T cell receptor (beta chain) sequence. Trimming shortened V by 5 bases and J by 6 bases, and 6 bases separated the two germline ends. Germline CDR1 LNHDA, CDR2 SQIVND (reference sequence). CDR3 size: 11 residues. The sample belongs to a study of blood T cell repertoires in COVID-19. Overall study context: Acute and convalescent COVID-19 specimens originated in the United States, Italy and Spain. From T cells, B-cell-depleted T cells, or PBMCs came the material, which was cDNA or gDNA.

Per the study methods: By means of reference gene primer amplification, nucleated cell counts were estimated. Using immunoSEQ multiplex PCR, the repertoire was profiled, and TCRdb retains in-frame clones only, with some absent. The DNA gave D and trimming, while V, J and clone size come from that table. This table has 99,000 or so clones, about four fifths appearing once. V is TRBV19 and J is TRBJ2-3; D is uncertain. Sequenced sample: peripheral blood. The receptor was derived from a woman aged 70-85 years with acute or convalescent COVID-19. The CDR3 region is CASSSGDTQYF. For the CDR3, the DNA is TGTGCCAGTAGTTCCGGGGATACGCAGTATTTT. Combining the CDR3 with reference TRBV19 and TRBJ2-3 gives the whole variable domain DGGITQSPKYLFRKEGQNVTLSCEQNLNHDAMYWYRQDPGQGLRLIYYSQIVNDFQKGDIAEGYSVSREKKESFPLTVTSAQKNPTAFYLCASSSGDTQYFGPGTRLTVL.